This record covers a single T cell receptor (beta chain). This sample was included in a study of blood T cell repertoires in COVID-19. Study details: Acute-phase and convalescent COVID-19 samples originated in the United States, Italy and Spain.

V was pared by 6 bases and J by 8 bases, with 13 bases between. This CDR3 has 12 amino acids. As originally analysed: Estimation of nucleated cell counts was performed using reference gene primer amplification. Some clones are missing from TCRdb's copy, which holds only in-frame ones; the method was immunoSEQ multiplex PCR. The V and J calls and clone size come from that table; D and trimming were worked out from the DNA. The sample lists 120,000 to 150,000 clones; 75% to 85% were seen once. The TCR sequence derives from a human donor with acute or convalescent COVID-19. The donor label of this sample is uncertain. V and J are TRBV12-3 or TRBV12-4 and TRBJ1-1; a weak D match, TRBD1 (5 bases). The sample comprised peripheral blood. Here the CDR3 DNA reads TGTGCCAGCAGGCCGGACAAGCTAGAAGCTTTCTTT. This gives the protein CASRPDKLEAFF.